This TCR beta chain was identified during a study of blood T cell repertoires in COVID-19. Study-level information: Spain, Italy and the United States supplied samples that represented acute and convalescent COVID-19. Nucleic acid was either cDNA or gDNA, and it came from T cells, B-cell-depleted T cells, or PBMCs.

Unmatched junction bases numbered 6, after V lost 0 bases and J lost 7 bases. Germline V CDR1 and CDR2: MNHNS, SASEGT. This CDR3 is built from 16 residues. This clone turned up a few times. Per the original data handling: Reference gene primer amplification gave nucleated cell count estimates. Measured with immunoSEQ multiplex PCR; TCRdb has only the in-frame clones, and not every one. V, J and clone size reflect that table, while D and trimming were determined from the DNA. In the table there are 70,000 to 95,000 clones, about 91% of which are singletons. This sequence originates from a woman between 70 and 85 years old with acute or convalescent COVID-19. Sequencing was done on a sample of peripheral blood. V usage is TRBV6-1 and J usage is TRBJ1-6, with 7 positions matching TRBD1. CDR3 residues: CASSEAPGGQNSPLHF. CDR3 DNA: TGTGCCAGCAGTGAAGCCCCAGGGGGTCAGAATTCACCCCTCCACTTT.